These 17 T cell receptor beta chains originate from one sample sequenced in a study of identical twins. TCRdb ran MiXCR on the 5' RACE reads and lists one entry per CDR3 protein. Altogether about 260,000 distinct CDR3 sequences are present, 7% being singletons, with the ten largest covering 3% to 4%. The same specimen was also included in a second study, on yellow fever vaccine responses in identical twins.

Sequences were obtained from memory (CD45RO+) T cells sorted from blood. These receptors were obtained from a young woman in good health.

This chain links TRBV3-1 with TRBJ2-5; D is unclear. Germline V CDR1 and CDR2: LGHDT, YNNKEL (reference sequence). The CDR3 extends over 16 amino acids. Trimming pared 4 bases from V and 5 bases from J, leaving 20 bases between. The CDR3 loop is CASSPPGIFESETQYF. CDR3 DNA sequence: TGTGCCAGCAGCCCTCCTGGCATTTTCGAGTCGGAGACCCAGTACTTC.

The gene calls are TRBV5-1 and TRBJ1-1; 7 bases agree with TRBD1. This CDR3 contains 15 residues. In germline, CDR1 is SGHRS, CDR2 YFSETQ. Unmatched junction bases numbered 7, after V lost 4 bases and J lost 1 base. CDR3 loop: CASSTTTGTNTEAFF. The CDR3 coding sequence is TGCGCCAGCAGCACGACGACAGGGACGAACACTGAAGCTTTCTTT.

Only a few counts were recorded for this clonotype. The J gene is TRBJ2-7, the V gene TRBV28, with a possible D match to TRBD2 (5 bases). Germline assignment: CDR1 MDHEN and CDR2 SYDVKM. The CDR3 consists of 12 residues. V shed 6 bases and J shed 6 bases, with 12 bases lying between them. The CDR3 coding sequence is TGTGCCAGCAGGGCCGGGGTGGGCGAGCAGTACTTC. Its translation: CASRAGVGEQYF.

This clonotype was observed many times. Here the CDR3 reads CASSQDIGTGRIYGYTF. Written as DNA, the CDR3 is TGTGCCAGCAGCCAAGATATCGGGACAGGGAGGATCTATGGCTACACCTTC. The chain carries TRBV14 and TRBJ1-2; 9 bases map to TRBD1. The germline gives CDR1 SGHDN, CDR2 FVKESK. Trimming took 0 bases from V and 4 from J; bases not matched to a gene: 9. The CDR3 contains 17 residues.

This clonotype came up many times. The chain joins TRBV28 to TRBJ2-5; the match to TRBD2 covers 10 bases. CDR1 and CDR2 from the germline V gene are MDHEN and SYDVKM. V was pared by 6 bases and J by 6 bases, with 7 bases of the junction left unmatched. This CDR3 is 14 amino acids long. In DNA form, the CDR3 reads TGTGCCAGCAGCCTAGCGGGAGAAATAAAGACCCAGTACTTC. It is translated as CASSLAGEIKTQYF.

This clonotype has a handful of counts. This chain links TRBV6-1 with TRBJ2-3, with TRBD1 as a possible D gene (6 bases). CDR3 length equals 15 residues. From germline, CDR1 is MNHNS and CDR2 SASEGT. Deletions cut 5 bases from V and 4 bases from J, with 16 bases between. The CDR3 spells CASSQGQYVSDTQYF. The DNA of the CDR3 is TGTGCCAGCAGTCAAGGACAGTACGTATCAGATACGCAGTATTTT.

The chain recombines TRBV6-1 with TRBJ2-7; the match to TRBD2 covers 11 bases. With 3 bases clipped from V and 6 bases from J, the junction kept 16 bases outside the gene matches. Germline assignment: CDR1 MNHNS and CDR2 SASEGT. The CDR3 consists of 18 residues. As DNA, the CDR3 is TGTGCCAGCAGTGAGAAGGGAGTAGCGGGAGGGCCGAGGCGCGAGCAGTACTTC. Translation: CASSEKGVAGGPRREQYF.

Ten or more counts support this clonotype. The chain uses TRBV18 and TRBJ2-7; D perhaps matches TRBD1 (5 bases). CDR1 and CDR2 from the germline V gene are KGHSH and LQKENI. V dropped 2 bases and J dropped 5 bases, with 10 bases sitting between them. The CDR3 runs 13 residues. CDR3 amino acids: CASSPSRVHEQYV. For the CDR3, the DNA is TGTGCCAGCTCACCATCCAGGGTACACGAGCAGTACGTC.

The rearrangement uses TRBV20-1 and TRBJ2-7, with 10 nucleotides matching TRBD1. The length of the CDR3 is 14 residues. With V trimmed by 2 bases and J by 2 bases, 3 bases remained unmatched. Germline assignment: CDR1 DFQATT and CDR2 SNEGSKA (reference sequence). CDR3 in DNA: TGCAGTGCTAGATCTGGACAGGGGGCCTACGAGCAGTACGTC. It translates to CSARSGQGAYEQYV.

Many counts were recorded for this clonotype. V usage is TRBV7-3 and J usage is TRBJ2-1; a possible D gene is TRBD2 (6 bases). Trimming removed 5 bases from V and 3 bases from J, with 14 bases in between. The CDR3 length is 15 residues. CDR1 and CDR2 (germline): SGHTA, FQGTGA. The CDR3 nucleotides are TGTGCCAGCAGCCAGAGCGGGTCCCTCTACAATGAGCAGTTCTTC. Translated: CASSQSGSLYNEQFF.

This clonotype has a single count. CDR3 DNA sequence: TGCAGTGCGATCATCGGGGGGGAGACCCAGTACTTC. This translates into CSAIIGGETQYF. This chain uses TRBV20-1 with TRBJ2-5, with 7 bases aligning to TRBD2. Germline CDR1 and CDR2: DFQATT and SNEGSKA (reference sequence). V shed 6 bases and J 5 bases; nucleotides not matched to a gene: 6. This CDR3 spans 12 amino acids.

The table lists this clonotype with many counts. This chain connects TRBV5-1 to TRBJ1-4; 9 bases align to TRBD1. CDR1 is SGHRS and CDR2 is YFSETQ in the germline V gene. This CDR3 spans 15 amino acids. With V trimmed by 4 bases and J by 5 bases, 6 bases remained unmatched. The DNA of the CDR3 is TGCGCCAGCAGCAAAGGACAGGGGTCAAATGAAAAACTGTTTTTT. It codes for CASSKGQGSNEKLFF. Looking up the rest from reference TRBV5-1 and TRBJ1-4 gives the full variable domain: KAGVTQTPRYLIKTRGQQVTLSCSPISGHRSVSWYQQTPGQGLQFLFEYFSETQRNKGNFPGRFSGRQFSNSRSEMNVSTLELGDSALYLCASSKGQGSNEKLFFGSGTQLSVL.

This clonotype was seen at least ten times. The chain carries TRBV4-2 and TRBJ1-4, with a weak D call TRBD1 (5 bases). The germline V gene has CDR1 LGHNA and CDR2 YNFKEQ. The V and J ends lost 3 bases and 7 bases respectively, with 15 bases between them. This CDR3 has 15 amino acids. CDR3 loop: CASSHPPDQGEKLFF. The CDR3 DNA reads TGTGCCAGCAGCCACCCCCCAGATCAGGGTGAAAAACTGTTTTTT.

The V and J genes are TRBV6-2 or TRBV6-3 and TRBJ2-1; 15 nucleotides line up with TRBD2. The V gene end was trimmed by 5 bases and the J gene end by 9 bases; junction bases not matched to a gene: 20. Germline V gene lookup returns CDR1 MNHEY and CDR2 SVGEGT. This CDR3 spans 20 amino acids. The CDR3 DNA is TGTGCCAGCAGTACTGACCCATCCGGACTAGCGGGAGGGCCCCGGTTTGAGCAGTTCTTC. It translates to CASSTDPSGLAGGPRFEQFF.

The table lists this clonotype with many counts. This chain uses TRBV10-2 with TRBJ2-4, with D unresolved. Germline values: CDR1 WSHSY, CDR2 SAAADI. V lost 6 bases and J 0 bases, leaving 12 bases between the germline ends. The CDR3 is 15 residues long. CDR3 region: CASRQAELAKNIQYF. The CDR3 nucleotides are TGCGCCAGCAGGCAGGCTGAACTAGCCAAAAACATTCAGTACTTC.

This clonotype was observed a handful of times. The rearrangement joins TRBV5-1 to TRBJ2-2; no clear D. CDR3 length equals 14 residues. CDR1 is SGHRS and CDR2 is YFSETQ in the germline V gene. Trimming removed 4 bases from V and 0 bases from J, with 7 bases in between. CDR3: CASSLRTNTGELFF. CDR3 sequence (DNA): TGCGCCAGCAGCCTCAGGACGAACACCGGGGAGCTGTTTTTT.

This clonotype occurred a few times. V usage is TRBV18 and J usage is TRBJ2-1, with a weak D call TRBD2 (5 bases). This CDR3 is built from 18 residues. With 2 bases removed from V and 6 bases from J, the gap between germline ends came to 23 bases. CDR1 KGHSH and CDR2 LQKENI come from the germline V gene. The CDR3 bases are TGTGCCAGCTCACCAAGTCTAGCCGTGGGTGGGTTGTTCAATGAGCAGTTCTTC. Protein product: CASSPSLAVGGLFNEQFF.